This section outlines one TCR beta chain sequence together with its context. What it binds is not known. Study results and caveats: Tumor Treg TCRs overlapped most with tumor naive CD4+ cells.

CDR3 length equals 15 residues. Trimming removed 5 bases at V and 4 bases at J, with 17 bases between. The V gene's germline CDR1 is SGHTA and CDR2 FQGNSA. Semi-nested PCR with Nested Universal Primer A followed constant-region reverse priming of full-length variable regions. TCRdb used MiXCR to reprocess the 5' RACE reads, holding one entry per CDR3 protein. The sample lists tens of thousands of distinct CDR3 sequences; roughly 28% were seen once. The memory fraction was CD4+CD45RO+CD25- cells. This chain links TRBV7-2 with TRBJ2-5; D is unclear. The receptor was derived from a female donor with breast cancer. Sequenced sample: tumor-infiltrating memory CD4+ T cells sorted from the breast tumor. The subset: memory CD4+ T cells, CD4+CD45RO+CD25-. In DNA form, the CDR3 reads TGTGCCAGCAGCGGGCATTTAAGTTATGGAGAGACCCAGTACTTC. Protein sequence: CASSGHLSYGETQYF.